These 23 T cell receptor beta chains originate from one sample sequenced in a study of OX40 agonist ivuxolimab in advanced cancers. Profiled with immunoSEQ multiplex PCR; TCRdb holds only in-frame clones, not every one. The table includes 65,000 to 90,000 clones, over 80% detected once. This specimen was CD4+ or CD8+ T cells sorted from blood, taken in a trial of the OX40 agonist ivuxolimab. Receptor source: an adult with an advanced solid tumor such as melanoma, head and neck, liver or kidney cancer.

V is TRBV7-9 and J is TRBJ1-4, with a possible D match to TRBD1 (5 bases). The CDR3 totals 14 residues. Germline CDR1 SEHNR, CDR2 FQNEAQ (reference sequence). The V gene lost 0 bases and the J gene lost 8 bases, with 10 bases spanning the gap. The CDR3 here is CASSLAGGKEKLFF. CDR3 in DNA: TGTGCCAGCAGCTTAGCTGGGGGGAAGGAAAAACTGTTTTTT.

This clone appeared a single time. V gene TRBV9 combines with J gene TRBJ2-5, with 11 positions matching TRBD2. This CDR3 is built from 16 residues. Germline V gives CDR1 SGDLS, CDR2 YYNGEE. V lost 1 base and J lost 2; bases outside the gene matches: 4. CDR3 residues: CASSVMGLAVQETQYF. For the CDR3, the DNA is TGTGCCAGCAGCGTAATGGGACTAGCGGTACAAGAGACCCAGTACTTC.

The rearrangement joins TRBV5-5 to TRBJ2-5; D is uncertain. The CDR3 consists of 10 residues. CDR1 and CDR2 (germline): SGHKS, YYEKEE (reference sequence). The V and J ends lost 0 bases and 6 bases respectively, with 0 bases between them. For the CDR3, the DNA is TGTGCCAGCAGCTTGGAGACCCAGTACTTC. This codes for CASSLETQYF.

CDR3 nucleotides: TGTGCCAGCAGCTTTCCAAGAGGTGAAGCTTTCTTT. Translation: CASSFPRGEAFF. The chain uses TRBV7-9 and TRBJ1-1; D gene ambiguous. The CDR3 consists of 12 residues. The V gene's germline CDR1 is SEHNR and CDR2 FQNEAQ (reference sequence). V lost 3 bases and J lost 7, with 9 bases in between. Complete variable domain (other parts from reference TRBV7-9 and TRBJ1-1): DTGVSQNPRHKITKRGQNVTFRCDPISEHNRLYWYRQTLGQGPEFLTYFQNEAQLEKSRLLSDRFSAERPKGSFSTLEIQRTEQGDSAMYLCASSFPRGEAFFGQGTRLTVV.

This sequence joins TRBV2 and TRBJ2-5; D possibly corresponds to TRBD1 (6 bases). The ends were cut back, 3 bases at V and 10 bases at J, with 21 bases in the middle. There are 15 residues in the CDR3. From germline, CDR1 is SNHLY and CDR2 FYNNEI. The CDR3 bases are TGTGCCAGCAGTGACGGGACACAGGGACGCTTGGGCCAGTACTTC. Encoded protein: CASSDGTQGRLGQYF.

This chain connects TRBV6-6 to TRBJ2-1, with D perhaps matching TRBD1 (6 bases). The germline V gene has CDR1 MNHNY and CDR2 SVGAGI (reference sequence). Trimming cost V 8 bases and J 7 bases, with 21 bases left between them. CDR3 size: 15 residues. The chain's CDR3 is CASLTQRGKVNEQFF. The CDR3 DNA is TGTGCCAGCCTAACCCAGAGGGGGAAAGTGAATGAGCAGTTCTTC.

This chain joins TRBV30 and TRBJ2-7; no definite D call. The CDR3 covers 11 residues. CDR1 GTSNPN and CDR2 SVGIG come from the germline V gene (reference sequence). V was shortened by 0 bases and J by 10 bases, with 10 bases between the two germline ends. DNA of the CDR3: TGTGCCTGGAGTGTCACGGCGGAACAGTACTTC. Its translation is CAWSVTAEQYF.

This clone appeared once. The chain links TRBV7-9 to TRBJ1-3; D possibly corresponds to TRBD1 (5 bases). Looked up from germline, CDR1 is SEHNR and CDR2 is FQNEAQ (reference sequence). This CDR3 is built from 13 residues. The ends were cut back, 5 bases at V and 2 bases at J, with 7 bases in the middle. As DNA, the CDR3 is TGTGCCAGCAGCGAGACAGCTGGAAACACCATATATTTT. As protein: CASSETAGNTIYF.

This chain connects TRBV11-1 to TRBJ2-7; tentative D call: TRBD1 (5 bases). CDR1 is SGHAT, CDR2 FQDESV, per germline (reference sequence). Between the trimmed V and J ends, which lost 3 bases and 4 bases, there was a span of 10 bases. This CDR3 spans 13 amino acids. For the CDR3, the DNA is TGTGCCAGCAGCTTTTCTGGGGCTTACGAGCAGTACTTC. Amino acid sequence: CASSFSGAYEQYF.

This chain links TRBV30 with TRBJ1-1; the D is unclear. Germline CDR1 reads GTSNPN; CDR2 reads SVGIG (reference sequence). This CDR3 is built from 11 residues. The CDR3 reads CAEKSATEAFF. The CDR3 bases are TGTGCTGAAAAATCAGCCACTGAAGCTTTCTTT.

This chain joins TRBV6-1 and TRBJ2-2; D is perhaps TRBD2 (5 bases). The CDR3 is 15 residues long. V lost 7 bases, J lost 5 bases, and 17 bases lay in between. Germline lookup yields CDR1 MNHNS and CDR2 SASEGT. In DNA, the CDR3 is TGTGCCAGCACCATATTCGGCCCGGGGACCGGGGAGCTGTTTTTT. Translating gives CASTIFGPGTGELFF.

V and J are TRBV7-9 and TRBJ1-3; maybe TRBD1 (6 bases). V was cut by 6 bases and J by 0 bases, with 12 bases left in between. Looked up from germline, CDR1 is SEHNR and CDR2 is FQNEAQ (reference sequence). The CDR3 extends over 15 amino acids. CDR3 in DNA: TGTGCCAGCAGGGCTACAGGGACCTCTGGAAACACCATATATTTT. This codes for CASRATGTSGNTIYF.

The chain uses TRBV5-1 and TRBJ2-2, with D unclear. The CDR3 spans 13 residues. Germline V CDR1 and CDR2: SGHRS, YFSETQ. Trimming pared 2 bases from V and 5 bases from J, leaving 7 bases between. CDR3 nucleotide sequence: TGCGCCAGCAGCTTCTCTTTAACCGGGGAGCTGTTTTTT. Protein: CASSFSLTGELFF.

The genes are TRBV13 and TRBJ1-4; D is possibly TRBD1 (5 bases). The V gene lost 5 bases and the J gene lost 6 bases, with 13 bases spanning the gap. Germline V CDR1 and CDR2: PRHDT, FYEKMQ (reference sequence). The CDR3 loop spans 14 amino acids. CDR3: CASSTGPGDEKLFF. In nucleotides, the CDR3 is TGTGCCAGCAGCACTGGACCGGGGGATGAAAAACTGTTTTTT.

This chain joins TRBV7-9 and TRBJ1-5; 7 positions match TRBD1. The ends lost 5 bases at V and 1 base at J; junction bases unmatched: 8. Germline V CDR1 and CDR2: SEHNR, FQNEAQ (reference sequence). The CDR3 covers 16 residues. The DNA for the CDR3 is TGTGCCAGCAGCGCGAACAGGGGCGGGAGCAATCAGCCCCAGCATTTT. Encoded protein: CASSANRGGSNQPQHF. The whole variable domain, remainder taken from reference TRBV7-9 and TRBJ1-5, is DTGVSQNPRHKITKRGQNVTFRCDPISEHNRLYWYRQTLGQGPEFLTYFQNEAQLEKSRLLSDRFSAERPKGSFSTLEIQRTEQGDSAMYLCASSANRGGSNQPQHFGDGTRLSIL.

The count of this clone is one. In DNA, the CDR3 is TGTGCCAGCAGTTTTACGGCGGGAGACAATCAGCCCCAGCATTTT. This encodes CASSFTAGDNQPQHF. The chain links TRBV6-1 to TRBJ1-5; D ambiguous. The ends were cut back, 5 bases at V and 3 bases at J, with 14 bases in the middle. This CDR3 contains 15 residues. CDR1 is MNHNS and CDR2 is SASEGT in the germline V gene.

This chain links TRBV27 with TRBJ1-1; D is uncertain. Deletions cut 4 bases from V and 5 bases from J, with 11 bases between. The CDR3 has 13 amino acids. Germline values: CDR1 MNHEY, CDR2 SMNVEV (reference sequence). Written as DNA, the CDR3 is TGTGCCAGCAGTTGGGCAGGAGGGACTGAAGCTTTCTTT. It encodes CASSWAGGTEAFF.

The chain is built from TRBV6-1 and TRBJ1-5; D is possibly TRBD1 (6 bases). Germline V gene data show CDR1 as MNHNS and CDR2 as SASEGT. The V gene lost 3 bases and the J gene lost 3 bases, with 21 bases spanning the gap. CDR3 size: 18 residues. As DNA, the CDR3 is TGTGCCAGCAGTGATAACCTAGGGGGGCCTTTAATCAATCAGCCCCAGCATTTT. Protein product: CASSDNLGGPLINQPQHF.

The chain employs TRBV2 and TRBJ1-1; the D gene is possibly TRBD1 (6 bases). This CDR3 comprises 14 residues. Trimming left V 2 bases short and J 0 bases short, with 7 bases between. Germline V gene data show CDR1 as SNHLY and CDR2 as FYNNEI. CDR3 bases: TGTGCCAGCAGTGAAAGGGGGTTGAACACTGAAGCTTTCTTT. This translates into CASSERGLNTEAFF.

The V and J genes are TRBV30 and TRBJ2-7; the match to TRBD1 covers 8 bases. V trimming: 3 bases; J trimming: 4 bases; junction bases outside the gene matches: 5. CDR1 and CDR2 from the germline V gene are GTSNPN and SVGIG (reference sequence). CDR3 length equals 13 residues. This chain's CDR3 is CAWSPDRDYEQYF. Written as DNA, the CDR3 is TGTGCCTGGAGCCCGGACAGGGATTACGAGCAGTACTTC. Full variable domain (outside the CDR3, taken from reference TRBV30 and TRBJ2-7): SQTIHQWPATLVQPVGSPLSLECTVEGTSNPNLYWYRQAAGRGLQLLFYSVGIGQISSEVPQNLSASRPQDRQFILSSKKLLLSDSGFYLCAWSPDRDYEQYFGPGTRLTVT.

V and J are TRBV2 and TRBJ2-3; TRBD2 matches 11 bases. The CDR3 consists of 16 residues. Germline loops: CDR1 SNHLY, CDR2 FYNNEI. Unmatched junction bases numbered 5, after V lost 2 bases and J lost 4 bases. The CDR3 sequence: CASSELAGGPPDTQYF. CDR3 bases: TGTGCCAGCAGTGAACTAGCGGGGGGCCCCCCAGATACGCAGTATTTT.

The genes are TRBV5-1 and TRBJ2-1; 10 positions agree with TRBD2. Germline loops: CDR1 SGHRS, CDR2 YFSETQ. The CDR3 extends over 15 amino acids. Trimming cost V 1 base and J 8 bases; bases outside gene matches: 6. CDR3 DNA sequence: TGCGCCAGCAGCTTGCGGCTAGCGGGAGTGGATGAGCAGTTCTTC. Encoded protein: CASSLRLAGVDEQFF.

CDR3 amino acids: CASSPWGLGYEQYF. The DNA for the CDR3 is TGTGCCAGCAGCCCCTGGGGTCTTGGGTACGAGCAGTACTTC. The chain links TRBV7-2 to TRBJ2-7; no definite D call. The CDR3 consists of 14 residues. V lost 5 bases, J lost 4 bases, and 15 bases lay in between. The germline V gene encodes CDR1 SGHTA and CDR2 FQGNSA.